The source of this T cell receptor (beta chain) is a study of radiation and T cells in renal cell carcinoma. Some clones are missing from TCRdb's copy, which holds only in-frame ones; the method was immunoSEQ multiplex PCR. The repertoire includes 100,000 to 150,000 clones, 88% of them detected once, and about 5.6% sits in the top ten. The time point denotes: blood 2 weeks post-SBRT. The treatment here: 15 Gy SBRT to primary tumor, nephrectomy 4 weeks later. CDR1 MRHNA and CDR2 SNTAGT come from the germline V gene. CDR3 size: 15 residues. V gave up 5 bases and J gave up 3 bases; unmatched junction bases: 8.

The sequences come from blood, collected from a patient whose treatment included radiotherapy and nephrectomy. This chain connects TRBV6-4 to TRBJ2-3, with TRBD1 identical over 7 bases. This receptor was obtained from an older woman with renal cell carcinoma. The CDR3 bases are TGTGCCAGCAGTCAGACAGGGATGAGAACAGATACGCAGTATTTT. The encoded protein is CASSQTGMRTDTQYF.